Listed here is a single T cell receptor (beta chain). The assay was immunoSEQ multiplex PCR, and TCRdb's table has in-frame clones only and misses some. The sample records some 17,000 clones, 89% being singletons. This sample is part of a study of blood T cell repertoires in COVID-19. The specimen sequenced was peripheral blood. This TCR derives from a man in his sixties with active COVID-19.

The CDR3 reads CASSLVGQGVLVTGELFF. CDR3 DNA: TGTGCCAGCAGCTTAGTGGGACAGGGTGTTCTGGTCACCGGGGAGCTGTTTTTT. This rearrangement joins TRBV7-9 to TRBJ2-2; 9 bases agree with TRBD1. Trimming cost V 1 base and J 4 bases; bases outside gene matches: 10. The CDR3 sequence is 18 residues long. Germline loops: CDR1 SEHNR, CDR2 FQNEAQ (reference sequence).